Each of the 10 T cell receptor beta chains below was sequenced from the same sample in a study of blood T cell repertoires in COVID-19. Measured with immunoSEQ multiplex PCR; TCRdb has only the in-frame clones, and not every one. The repertoire holds tens of thousands of clones, with around 87% as singletons. The sample comprised peripheral blood. The source of these receptors is a male donor with acute or convalescent COVID-19.

The chain couples TRBV2 to TRBJ1-1; D is ambiguous. Trimming took 1 base from V and 7 from J, leaving 10 bases between them. Germline lookup yields CDR1 SNHLY and CDR2 FYNNEI. The CDR3 loop spans 13 amino acids. The CDR3 DNA reads TGTGCCAGCAGTGAAGGAGGGTTAGGTGAAGCTTTCTTT. It translates to CASSEGGLGEAFF.

The gene calls are TRBV7-6 and TRBJ2-7; 12 positions agree with TRBD1. The germline V gene encodes CDR1 SGHVS and CDR2 FNYEAQ. The CDR3 is 15 residues long. Germline trimming cut 5 bases from V and 6 bases from J; bases unmatched to any gene: 8. For the CDR3, the DNA is TGTGCCAGCAGCCTAGGGACAGGGGGCGCGTCCGAGCAGTACTTC. Protein sequence: CASSLGTGGASEQYF.

CDR3 loop: CASSPGLAVRTEQFF. The CDR3 DNA reads TGTGCCAGCAGCCCGGGACTCGCCGTGCGTACTGAGCAGTTCTTC. This chain joins TRBV11-3 and TRBJ2-1, with D perhaps matching TRBD2 (6 bases). V was trimmed by 5 bases and J by 9 bases, leaving 20 bases between them. This CDR3 has 15 amino acids. Germline CDR1 reads SGHNT; CDR2 reads YENEEA.

CDR3 in DNA: TGTGCCAGCAGTTTATCAGGGGGAGAGGGTACCGGGGAGCTGTTTTTT. Amino acids: CASSLSGGEGTGELFF. V is TRBV6-5 and J is TRBJ2-2, with TRBD1 matching 7 bases. Per the germline V gene, CDR1 is MNHEY and CDR2 is SVGAGI. The CDR3 is 16 amino acids. With V trimmed by 4 bases and J by 5 bases, 10 bases remained unmatched.

The rearrangement uses TRBV27 and TRBJ1-5; D unresolved. This CDR3 is 12 amino acids long. V gave up 10 bases and J gave up 7 bases, with 14 bases separating them. Per germline, CDR1 MNHEY and CDR2 SMNVEV (reference sequence). CDR3 protein: CATGAPKQPQHF. CDR3 nucleotide sequence: TGTGCCACCGGAGCTCCCAAACAGCCCCAGCATTTT.

A few counts support this clone. The rearrangement links TRBV5-4 to TRBJ2-5; 12 bases line up with TRBD1. V gave up 4 bases and J gave up 5 bases; unmatched junction bases: 6. CDR3 length equals 15 residues. Germline V CDR1 and CDR2: SGHNT, YYREEE (reference sequence). This CDR3 is CASSPRDRGPETQYF. The CDR3 nucleotides read TGTGCCAGCAGCCCCCGGGACAGGGGGCCGGAGACCCAGTACTTC.

The genes are TRBV25-1 and TRBJ1-6; 9 bases are a match to TRBD1. CDR1 is MGHDK and CDR2 is SYGVNS in the germline V gene. Trimming removed 9 bases from V and 10 bases from J; junction bases left unmatched: 10. This CDR3 contains 14 residues. The CDR3, as DNA: TGTGCCAGTTCCCTACAGGGGGCTATCTCACCCCTCCACTTT. Translating it yields CASSLQGAISPLHF. Filled out from reference TRBV25-1 and TRBJ1-6, the complete variable domain reads EADIYQTPRYLVIGTGKKITLECSQTMGHDKMYWYQQDPGMELHLIHYSYGVNSTEKGDLSSESTVSRIRTEHFPLTLESARPSHTSQYLCASSLQGAISPLHFGNGTRLTVT.

The V gene is TRBV7-9, the J gene TRBJ2-2; a weak D match, TRBD2 (6 bases). Germline V lookup: CDR1 SEHNR, CDR2 FQNEAQ (reference sequence). The CDR3 contains 16 residues. V dropped 5 bases and J dropped 4 bases, with 17 bases sitting between them. The CDR3 DNA reads TGTGCCAGCAGCCGGAGGGCAGGGTGGTCCACCGGGGAGCTGTTTTTT. Translating it yields CASSRRAGWSTGELFF.

The rearrangement links TRBV5-1 to TRBJ2-7, with TRBD2 matching over 10 bases. The CDR3 has 15 amino acids. Trimming at V came to 2 bases and at J to 2 bases, leaving 4 bases not matched to a gene. Germline CDR1 reads SGHRS; CDR2 reads YFSETQ. The CDR3 nucleotides read TGCGCCAGCAGCTTCGGACTAGCGGTAACCTACGAGCAGTACTTC. As protein: CASSFGLAVTYEQYF. Based on the CDR3 plus reference TRBV5-1 and TRBJ2-7, the full variable domain is KAGVTQTPRYLIKTRGQQVTLSCSPISGHRSVSWYQQTPGQGLQFLFEYFSETQRNKGNFPGRFSGRQFSNSRSEMNVSTLELGDSALYLCASSFGLAVTYEQYFGPGTRLTVT.

The V call is TRBV4-1, the J call TRBJ2-6; 11 bases are shared with TRBD1. From germline, CDR1 is MGHRA and CDR2 YSYEKL. V lost 4 bases, J lost 2 bases, and 1 base stayed unmatched. The CDR3 length is 16 residues. This chain's CDR3 is CASSPDRGPGANVLTF. The DNA of the CDR3 is TGCGCCAGCAGCCCGGACAGGGGGCCTGGGGCCAACGTCCTGACTTTC.